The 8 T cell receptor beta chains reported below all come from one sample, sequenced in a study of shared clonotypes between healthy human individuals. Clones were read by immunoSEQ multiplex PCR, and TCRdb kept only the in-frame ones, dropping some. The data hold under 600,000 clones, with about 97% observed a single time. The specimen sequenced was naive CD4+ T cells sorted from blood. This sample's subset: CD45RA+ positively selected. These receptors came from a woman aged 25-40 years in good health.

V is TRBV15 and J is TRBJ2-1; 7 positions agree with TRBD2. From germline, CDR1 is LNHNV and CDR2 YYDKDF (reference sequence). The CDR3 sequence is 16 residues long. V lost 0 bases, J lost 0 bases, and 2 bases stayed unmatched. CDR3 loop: CATSREGGSSYNEQFF. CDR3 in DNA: TGTGCCACCAGCAGAGAGGGCGGGAGCTCCTACAATGAGCAGTTCTTC.

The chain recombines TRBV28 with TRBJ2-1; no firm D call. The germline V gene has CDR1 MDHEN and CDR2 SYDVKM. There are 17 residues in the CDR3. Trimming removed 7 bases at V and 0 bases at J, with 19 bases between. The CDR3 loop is CASNIPPAASSYNEQFF. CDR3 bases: TGTGCCAGCAACATTCCGCCGGCAGCAAGCTCCTACAATGAGCAGTTCTTC. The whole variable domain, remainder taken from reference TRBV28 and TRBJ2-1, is DVKVTQSSRYLVKRTGEKVFLECVQDMDHENMFWYRQDPGLGLRLIYFSYDVKMKEKGDIPEGYSVSREKKERFSLILESASTNQTSMYLCASNIPPAASSYNEQFFGPGTRLTVL.

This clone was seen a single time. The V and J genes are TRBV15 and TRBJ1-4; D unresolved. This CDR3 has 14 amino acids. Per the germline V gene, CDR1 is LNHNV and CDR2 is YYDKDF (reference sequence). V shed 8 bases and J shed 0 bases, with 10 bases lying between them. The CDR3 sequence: CATRPGSTNEKLFF. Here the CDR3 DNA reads TGTGCCACCCGCCCCGGGTCAACTAATGAAAAACTGTTTTTT.

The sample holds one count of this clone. CDR3 coding DNA: TGTGCCAGCAGCCAAACCTACTACGAGCAGTACTTC. Its translation: CASSQTYYEQYF. The chain recombines TRBV28 with TRBJ2-7, with D uncertain. The germline V gene encodes CDR1 MDHEN and CDR2 SYDVKM. V was shortened by 6 bases and J by 3 bases, with 9 bases between the two germline ends. The CDR3 covers 12 residues.

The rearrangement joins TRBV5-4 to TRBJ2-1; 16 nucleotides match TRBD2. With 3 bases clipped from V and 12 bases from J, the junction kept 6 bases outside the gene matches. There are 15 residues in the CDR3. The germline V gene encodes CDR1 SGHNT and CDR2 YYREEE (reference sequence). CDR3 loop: CASSSPGLAGGVQFF. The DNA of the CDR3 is TGTGCCAGCAGCTCCCCGGGACTAGCGGGAGGGGTGCAGTTCTTC. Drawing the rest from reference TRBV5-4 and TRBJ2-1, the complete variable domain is ETGVTQSPTHLIKTRGQQVTLRCSSQSGHNTVSWYQQALGQGPQFIFQYYREEENGRGNFPPRFSGLQFPNYSSELNVNALELDDSALYLCASSSPGLAGGVQFFGPGTRLTVL.

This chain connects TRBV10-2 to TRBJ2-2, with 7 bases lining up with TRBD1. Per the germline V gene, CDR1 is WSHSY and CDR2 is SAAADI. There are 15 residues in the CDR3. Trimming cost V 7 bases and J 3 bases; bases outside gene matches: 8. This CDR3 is CASTPIRGHTGELFF. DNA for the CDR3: TGCGCCAGCACCCCAATTAGGGGGCACACCGGGGAGCTGTTTTTT.

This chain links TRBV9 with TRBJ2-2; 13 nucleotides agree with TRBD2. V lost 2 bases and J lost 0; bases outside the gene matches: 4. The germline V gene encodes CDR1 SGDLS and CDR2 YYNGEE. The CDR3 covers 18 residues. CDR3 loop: CASSVGLAGSSNTGELFF. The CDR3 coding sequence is TGTGCCAGCAGCGTGGGACTAGCGGGAAGCTCGAACACCGGGGAGCTGTTTTTT.

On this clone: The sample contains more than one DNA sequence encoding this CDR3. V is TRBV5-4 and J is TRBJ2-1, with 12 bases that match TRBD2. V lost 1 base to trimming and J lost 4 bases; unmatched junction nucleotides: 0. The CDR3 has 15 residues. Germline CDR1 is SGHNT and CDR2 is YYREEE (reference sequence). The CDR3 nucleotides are TGTGCCAGCAGCTTGACTAGCGGGGGGTACAATGAGCAGTTCTTC. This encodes CASSLTSGGYNEQFF.